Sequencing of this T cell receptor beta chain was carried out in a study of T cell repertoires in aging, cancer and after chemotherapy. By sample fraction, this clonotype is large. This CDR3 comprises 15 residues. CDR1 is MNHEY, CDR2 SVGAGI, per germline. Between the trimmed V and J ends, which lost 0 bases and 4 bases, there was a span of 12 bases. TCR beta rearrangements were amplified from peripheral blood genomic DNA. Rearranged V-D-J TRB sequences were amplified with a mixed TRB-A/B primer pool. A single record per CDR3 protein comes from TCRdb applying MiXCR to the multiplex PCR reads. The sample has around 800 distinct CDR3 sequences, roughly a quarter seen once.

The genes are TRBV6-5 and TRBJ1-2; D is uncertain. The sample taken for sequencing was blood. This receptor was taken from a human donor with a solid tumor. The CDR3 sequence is CASSYSVGEGYGYTF. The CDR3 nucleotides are TGTGCCAGCAGTTACTCGGTCGGGGAGGGCTATGGCTACACCTTC.